Each of the 15 T cell receptor beta chains below was sequenced from the same sample in a study of blood T cells in healthy people across ages. A J-beta primer mix and a sample-barcoded 5' primer were used in a second PCR of about 7 to 12 cycles. MiXCR, run by TCRdb on the 5' RACE reads, gives a single entry per CDR3 protein. This table holds 1 million to 1.2 million distinct CDR3 sequences, roughly two fifths found once. Sequenced: blood. The receptor source for this set is a young man in good health.

This clonotype has a handful of counts. The V and J genes are TRBV7-2 and TRBJ2-5, with TRBD2 matching over 8 bases. Germline V gene lookup returns CDR1 SGHTA and CDR2 FQGNSA. Germline trimming cut 0 bases from V and 1 base from J; bases unmatched to any gene: 7. The CDR3 has 17 amino acids. This chain's CDR3 is CASSLAGGGGIQETQYF. The CDR3 nucleotides are TGTGCCAGCAGCTTAGCGGGGGGCGGGGGGATCCAAGAGACCCAGTACTTC.

As for this clonotype: The junction differs from germline at one of its ends, possibly a read error. The chain couples TRBV7-9 to TRBJ2-2; 7 bases map to TRBD2. The CDR3 is 14 residues long. Germline-derived CDR1 and CDR2 are SEHNR and FQNEAQ (reference sequence). The CDR3 nucleotides read TGTACCAGCGGACTTAGCGGGCATACCGGGGAGCTGTTTTTT. Protein: CTSGLSGHTGELFF.

The DNA for the CDR3 is TGCAGTGCTAGAGAGGGGGGAGTGGTCTATGGCTACACCTTC. Protein sequence: CSAREGGVVYGYTF. The V gene is TRBV20-1, the J gene TRBJ1-2, with D possibly being TRBD1 (5 bases). V was clipped by 0 bases and J by 4 bases, with 12 bases between them. The CDR3 sequence is 14 residues long. Germline CDR1 is DFQATT and CDR2 is SNEGSKA (reference sequence).

This clonotype came up once. V is TRBV20-1 and J is TRBJ2-5; TRBD2 might be the D (6 bases). The J call may not be correct, given that the DNA end is closer to TRBJ2-7. This CDR3 contains 14 residues. Germline CDR1 is DFQATT and CDR2 is SNEGSKA (reference sequence). This CDR3 is CSARGRSGAYEQYF. For the CDR3, the DNA is TGCAGTGCTAGAGGTCGATCGGGGGCCTACGAGCAGTACTTC.

This clonotype was seen a handful of times. The chain links TRBV5-1 to TRBJ1-6, with D tentatively TRBD1 (5 bases). The CDR3 totals 14 residues. V lost 1 base and J 11 bases, leaving 13 bases between the germline ends. From germline, CDR1 is SGHRS and CDR2 YFSETQ. The CDR3 protein is CASSLSMDIAPLHF. The CDR3 DNA reads TGCGCCAGCAGCTTGTCTATGGACATCGCACCCCTCCACTTT.

This clonotype was observed a few times. The J gene is TRBJ2-3, the V gene TRBV27, with D possibly being TRBD1 or TRBD2 (5 bases each). Trimming stripped 2 bases from V and 7 bases from J, with 13 bases between. CDR3 length equals 14 residues. Germline V lookup: CDR1 MNHEY, CDR2 SMNVEV (reference sequence). The CDR3 sequence: CASSLNGDAYTQYF. In nucleotides, the CDR3 is TGTGCCAGCAGTTTAAACGGGGACGCTTATACGCAGTATTTT.

The chain uses TRBV2 and TRBJ1-1; weak D call: TRBD1 (5 bases). CDR3 size: 13 residues. Trimming removed 2 bases at V and 7 bases at J, with 11 bases between. In germline, CDR1 is SNHLY, CDR2 FYNNEI. CDR3 in amino acids: CASSESEGVEAFF. DNA for the CDR3: TGTGCCAGCAGTGAATCTGAAGGGGTTGAAGCTTTCTTT. Using reference TRBV2 and TRBJ1-1 for the parts outside the CDR3, the full variable domain is EPEVTQTPSHQVTQMGQEVILRCVPISNHLYFYWYRQILGQKVEFLVSFYNNEISEKSEIFDDQFSVERPDGSNFTLKIRSTKLEDSAMYFCASSESEGVEAFFGQGTRLTVV.

The table lists this clonotype with a few counts. V usage is TRBV7-2 and J usage is TRBJ1-2; D not resolved. Germline V gene sequence: CDR1 SGHTA, CDR2 FQGNSA. V was pared by 2 bases and J by 3 bases, with 10 bases between. The CDR3 runs to 14 residues. The CDR3 protein is CASSLPSVDYGYTF. In nucleotides, the CDR3 is TGTGCCAGCAGCTTACCATCGGTAGACTATGGCTACACCTTC.

In this sample, this clonotype turned up a few times. The rearrangement uses TRBV9 and TRBJ2-4, with D possibly being TRBD2 (5 bases). The CDR3 is 14 residues long. V lost 1 base, J lost 2 bases, and 7 bases lay in between. Germline-derived CDR1 and CDR2 are SGDLS and YYNGEE. CDR3 DNA sequence: TGTGCCAGCAGCGTATCTAGCTCCAAAAACATTCAGTACTTC. Protein: CASSVSSSKNIQYF. Full variable domain (missing parts from reference TRBV9 and TRBJ2-4): DSGVTQTPKHLITATGQRVTLRCSPRSGDLSVYWYQQSLDQGLQFLIQYYNGEERAKGNILERFSAQQFPDLHSELNLSSLELGDSALYFCASSVSSSKNIQYFGAGTRLSVL.

The chain links TRBV12-3 or TRBV12-4 to TRBJ2-3; 9 bases are a match to TRBD1. The CDR3 runs 15 residues. With V trimmed by 0 bases and J by 4 bases, 2 bases remained unmatched. The DNA of the CDR3 is TGTGCCAGCAGTTTAGCGGGACAGGGCCCAGATACGCAGTATTTT. The encoded protein is CASSLAGQGPDTQYF.

In this sample, this clonotype turned up a few times. This chain joins TRBV7-9 and TRBJ2-5, with D hard to call. V shed 3 bases and J shed 2 bases, with 10 bases lying between them. CDR1 and CDR2 from the germline V gene are SEHNR and FQNEAQ (reference sequence). This CDR3 contains 14 residues. In DNA, the CDR3 is TGTGCCAGCAGCTTCAGATCCCTTCAAGAGACCCAGTACTTC. Protein sequence: CASSFRSLQETQYF. The variable domain in full, with the rest retrieved from reference TRBV7-9 and TRBJ2-5, is DTGVSQNPRHKITKRGQNVTFRCDPISEHNRLYWYRQTLGQGPEFLTYFQNEAQLEKSRLLSDRFSAERPKGSFSTLEIQRTEQGDSAMYLCASSFRSLQETQYFGPGTRLLVL.

The table lists this clonotype with many counts. The chain joins TRBV6-2 or TRBV6-3 to TRBJ2-5; 13 nucleotides align to TRBD2. The CDR3 contains 17 residues. Looked up from germline, CDR1 is MNHEY and CDR2 is SVGEGT. Trimming cost V 2 bases and J 11 bases; bases outside gene matches: 14. The CDR3 region is CASSYGAWGLAGNEQYF. The CDR3 coding sequence is TGTGCCAGCAGTTACGGTGCTTGGGGACTAGCGGGGAATGAGCAGTACTTC.

V is TRBV29-1 and J is TRBJ1-2; D is ambiguous. Germline-derived CDR1 and CDR2 are SQVTM and ANQGSEA. The CDR3 sequence is 10 residues long. Trimming took 5 bases from V and 7 from J, leaving 8 bases between them. CDR3 region: CSVSGSGYTF. CDR3 in DNA: TGCAGCGTTTCGGGCTCTGGCTACACCTTC. Based on the CDR3 plus reference TRBV29-1 and TRBJ1-2, the full variable domain is SAVISQKPSRDICQRGTSLTIQCQVDSQVTMMFWYRQQPGQSLTLIATANQGSEATYESGFVIDKFPISRPNLTFSTLTVSNMSPEDSSIYLCSVSGSGYTFGSGTRLTVV.

V is TRBV12-3 or TRBV12-4 and J is TRBJ2-2; D is undetermined. This CDR3 comprises 13 residues. Trimming took 6 bases from V and 7 from J, leaving 12 bases between them. The CDR3 loop is CASSHRLYGELFF. CDR3 nucleotide sequence: TGTGCCAGCAGCCACCGACTGTACGGGGAGCTGTTTTTT.

CDR3 coding DNA: TGTGCCAGCAGCCAGCCAATTAACACTGAAGCTTTCTTT. Protein sequence: CASSQPINTEAFF. This rearrangement joins TRBV3-1 to TRBJ1-1; D unresolved. This CDR3 is built from 13 residues. V lost 3 bases and J 2 bases, leaving 7 bases between the germline ends. In germline, CDR1 is LGHDT, CDR2 YNNKEL (reference sequence).